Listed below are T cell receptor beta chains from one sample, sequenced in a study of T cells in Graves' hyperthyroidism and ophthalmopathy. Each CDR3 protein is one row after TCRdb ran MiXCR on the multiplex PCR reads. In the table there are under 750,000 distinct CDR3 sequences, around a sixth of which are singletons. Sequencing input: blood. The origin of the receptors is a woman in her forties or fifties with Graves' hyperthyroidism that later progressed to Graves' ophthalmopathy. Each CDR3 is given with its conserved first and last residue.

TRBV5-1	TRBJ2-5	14	CASSLEYRQETQYF
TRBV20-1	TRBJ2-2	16	CSARAGGQGNTGELFF
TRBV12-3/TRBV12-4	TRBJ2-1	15	CAGRLGQGVYNEQFF
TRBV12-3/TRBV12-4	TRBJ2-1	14	CASSLASSGAEQFF
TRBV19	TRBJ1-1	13	CASSIEGRGRAFF
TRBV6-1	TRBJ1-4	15	CASSPRPVDNEKLFF
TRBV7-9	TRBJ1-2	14	CASSLVPGSYGYTF
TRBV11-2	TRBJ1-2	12	CASSTLNYGYTF
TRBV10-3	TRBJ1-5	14	CAINPTGGEQPQHF
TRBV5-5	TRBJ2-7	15	CASSLAGIATYEQYF
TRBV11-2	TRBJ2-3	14	CASTSGASADTQYF
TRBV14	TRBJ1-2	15	CASSTARPNDYGYTF
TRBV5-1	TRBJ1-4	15	CASSLEGMANEKLFF
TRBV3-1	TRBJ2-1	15	CASSPDFNSYNEQFF
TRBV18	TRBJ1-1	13	CASSPPLRTEAFF
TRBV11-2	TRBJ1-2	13	CASRLQGPYGYTF
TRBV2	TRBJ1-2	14	CASSEGGEAYGYTF
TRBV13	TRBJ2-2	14	CASSLYRDTGELFF
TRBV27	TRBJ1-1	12	CASSFRTTEAFF
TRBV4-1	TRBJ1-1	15	CASSRPGRQNTEAFF
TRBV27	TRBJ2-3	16	CASSVGGGGLADTQYF
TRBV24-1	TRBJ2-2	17	CATSDLSGAGVIGELFF
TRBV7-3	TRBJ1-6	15	CASSAYDRGNSPLHF
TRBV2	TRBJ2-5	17	CASRAGTGSRFQETQYF
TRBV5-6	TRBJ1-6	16	CASSATGRSYNSPLHF
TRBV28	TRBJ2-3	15	CASSLEDPTGGTQYF
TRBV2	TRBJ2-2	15	CASMERSPNTGELFF
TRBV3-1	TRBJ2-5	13	CASSPAQGQTQYF
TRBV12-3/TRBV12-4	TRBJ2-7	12	CASSDRIYEQYF
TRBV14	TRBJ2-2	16	CASSTHDTHLPGELFF
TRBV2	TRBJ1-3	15	CASNEGGSSGNTIYF
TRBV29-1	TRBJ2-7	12	CSVGQGANEQYF
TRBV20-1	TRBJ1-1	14	CSPKIRVANTEAFF
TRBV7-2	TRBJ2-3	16	CASSRRGGVGTDTQYF
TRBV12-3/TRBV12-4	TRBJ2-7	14	CASSLAGASYEQYF
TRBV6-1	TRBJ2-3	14	CASSGSWGTDTQYF
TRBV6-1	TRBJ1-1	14	CASSPGPRYTEAFF
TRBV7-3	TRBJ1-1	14	CASSLTTGSTEAFF
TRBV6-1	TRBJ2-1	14	CASSPMGGHNEQFF
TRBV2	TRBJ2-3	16	CASSDRGARGADTQYF
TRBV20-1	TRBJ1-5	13	CSASKGSNQPQHF
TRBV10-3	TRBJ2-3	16	CAIRPGLAGSTDTQYF
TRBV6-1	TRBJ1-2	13	CASSGGVEGGYTF
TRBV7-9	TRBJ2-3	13	CASSLEGPDTQYF
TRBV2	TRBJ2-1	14	CASRGQGAPNEQFF
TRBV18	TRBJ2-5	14	CASSPQLSTETQYF
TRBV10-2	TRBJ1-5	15	CASIPDRGGDQPQHF